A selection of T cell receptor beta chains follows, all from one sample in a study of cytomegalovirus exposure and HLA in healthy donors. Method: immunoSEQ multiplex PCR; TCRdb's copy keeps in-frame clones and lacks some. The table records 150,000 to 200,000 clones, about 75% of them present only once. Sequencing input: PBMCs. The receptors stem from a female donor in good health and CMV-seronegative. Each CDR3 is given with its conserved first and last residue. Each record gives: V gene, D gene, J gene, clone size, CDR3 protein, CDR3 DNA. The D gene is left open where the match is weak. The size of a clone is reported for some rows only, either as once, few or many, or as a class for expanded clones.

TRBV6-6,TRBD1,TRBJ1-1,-,CASSAAPGQGDLEAFF,TGTGCCAGCAGTGCTGCACCGGGACAGGGGGACCTTGAAGCTTTCTTT
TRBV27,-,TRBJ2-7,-,CASSPSLGPISYEQYF,TGTGCCAGCAGTCCCTCTTTGGGGCCTATCTCCTACGAGCAGTACTTC
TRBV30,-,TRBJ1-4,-,CAWSEGAKLFF,TGTGCCTGGAGTGAAGGGGCAAAACTGTTTTTT
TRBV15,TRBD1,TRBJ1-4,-,CATSRAEGGVEKLFF,TGTGCCACCAGCAGAGCAGAAGGGGGCGTAGAAAAACTGTTTTTT
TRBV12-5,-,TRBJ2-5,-,CASGLTGRETQYF,TGTGCTAGTGGTTTAACTGGGCGAGAGACCCAGTACTTC
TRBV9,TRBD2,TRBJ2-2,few,CASSTLAGGRTGELFF,TGTGCCAGCAGCACCCTAGCGGGAGGGCGGACCGGGGAGCTGTTTTTT
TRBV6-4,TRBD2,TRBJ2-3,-,CASSESSGGLTDTQYF,TGTGCCAGCAGTGAATCTAGCGGGGGTTTAACAGATACGCAGTATTTT
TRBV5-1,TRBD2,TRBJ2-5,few,CASSLRRLAGGPTQETQYF,TGCGCCAGCAGCTTGCGCAGACTAGCGGGGGGCCCGACCCAAGAGACCCAGTACTTC
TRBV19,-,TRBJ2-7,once,CASSTSGGNSYEQYF,TGTGCCAGTAGTACCTCGGGCGGGAACTCCTACGAGCAGTACTTC
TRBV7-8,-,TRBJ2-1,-,CASSLYQGTASYNEQFF,TGTGCCAGCAGTCTTTACCAAGGGACTGCTTCCTACAATGAGCAGTTCTTC
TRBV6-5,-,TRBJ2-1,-,CASRVMAVSYNEQFF,TGTGCCAGCAGGGTTATGGCGGTCTCCTACAATGAGCAGTTCTTC
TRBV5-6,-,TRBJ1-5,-,CASSRRAGNQPQHF,TGTGCCAGCAGCAGGAGAGCCGGCAATCAGCCCCAGCATTTT
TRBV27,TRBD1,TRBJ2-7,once,CASSSQGAAYEQYF,TGTGCCAGCAGTTCTCAGGGGGCAGCCTACGAGCAGTACTTC
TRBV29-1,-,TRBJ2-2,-,CSVEDRGTGELFF,TGCAGCGTTGAAGATAGGGGGACCGGGGAGCTGTTTTTT
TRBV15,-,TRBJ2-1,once,CATSRGGPSYNEQFF,TGTGCCACCAGCAGAGGAGGGCCAAGTTACAATGAGCAGTTCTTC
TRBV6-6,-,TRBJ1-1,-,CASRKATGTFGEAFF,TGTGCCAGCCGGAAAGCAACCGGGACATTCGGTGAAGCTTTCTTT
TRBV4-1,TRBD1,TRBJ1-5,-,CASSRGQGADRNQPQHF,TGCGCCAGCAGTCGGGGGCAGGGGGCCGATCGCAATCAGCCCCAGCATTTT
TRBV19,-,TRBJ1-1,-,CASSLGNPGTEAFF,TGTGCCAGTAGTTTAGGAAATCCGGGTACTGAAGCTTTCTTT
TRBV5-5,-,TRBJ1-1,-,CASSLIQGITEAFF,TGTGCCAGCAGCCTGATACAGGGCATCACTGAAGCTTTCTTT
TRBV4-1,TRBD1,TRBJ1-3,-,CASSQTPSTGAGNTIYF,TGCGCCAGCAGCCAGACCCCGTCGACAGGGGCTGGAAACACCATATATTTT
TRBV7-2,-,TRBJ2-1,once,CASSLDYSSSYNEQFF,TGTGCCAGCAGCTTAGATTACTCGAGCTCCTACAATGAGCAGTTCTTC
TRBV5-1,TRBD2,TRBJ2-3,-,CASSRGTSGSSVRTDTQYF,TGCGCCAGCAGCCGCGGGACTAGCGGTTCCTCAGTACGCACAGATACGCAGTATTTT
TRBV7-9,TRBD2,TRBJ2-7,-,CASSLGLGTLEQYF,TGTGCCAGCAGCTTGGGACTAGGAACCCTCGAGCAGTACTTC
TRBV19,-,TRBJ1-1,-,CASRGRGGGAMRNTEAFF,TGTGCCAGTAGGGGGAGGGGCGGGGGTGCGATGCGGAACACTGAAGCTTTCTTT
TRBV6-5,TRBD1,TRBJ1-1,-,CASSRYISQGEAFF,TGTGCCAGCAGCCGCTACATATCACAGGGGGAAGCTTTCTTT
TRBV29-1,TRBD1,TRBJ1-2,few,CSVADRGAYPYGYTF,TGCAGCGTTGCGGACAGGGGCGCTTACCCCTATGGCTACACCTTC
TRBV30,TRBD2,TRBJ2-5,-,CAWSGASGGQETQYF,TGTGCCTGGAGTGGCGCTAGCGGGGGGCAAGAGACCCAGTACTTC
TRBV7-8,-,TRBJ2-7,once,CASSLGPYYEQYF,TGTGCCAGCAGCTTGGGCCCCTACTACGAGCAGTACTTC
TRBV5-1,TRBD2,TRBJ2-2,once,CASTPERLATGELFF,TGCGCCAGCACCCCTGAAAGACTAGCGACCGGGGAGCTGTTTTTT
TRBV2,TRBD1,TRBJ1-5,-,CASSESTFTGGPSNQPQHF,TGTGCCAGCAGTGAATCAACGTTCACAGGGGGTCCTAGCAATCAGCCCCAGCATTTT
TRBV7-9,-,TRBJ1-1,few,CASSFSGAWNTEAFF,TGTGCCAGCAGCTTTTCAGGGGCCTGGAACACTGAAGCTTTCTTT
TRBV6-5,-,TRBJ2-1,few,CASSYSDSYEQFF,TGTGCCAGCAGTTACTCGGACTCGTATGAGCAGTTCTTC